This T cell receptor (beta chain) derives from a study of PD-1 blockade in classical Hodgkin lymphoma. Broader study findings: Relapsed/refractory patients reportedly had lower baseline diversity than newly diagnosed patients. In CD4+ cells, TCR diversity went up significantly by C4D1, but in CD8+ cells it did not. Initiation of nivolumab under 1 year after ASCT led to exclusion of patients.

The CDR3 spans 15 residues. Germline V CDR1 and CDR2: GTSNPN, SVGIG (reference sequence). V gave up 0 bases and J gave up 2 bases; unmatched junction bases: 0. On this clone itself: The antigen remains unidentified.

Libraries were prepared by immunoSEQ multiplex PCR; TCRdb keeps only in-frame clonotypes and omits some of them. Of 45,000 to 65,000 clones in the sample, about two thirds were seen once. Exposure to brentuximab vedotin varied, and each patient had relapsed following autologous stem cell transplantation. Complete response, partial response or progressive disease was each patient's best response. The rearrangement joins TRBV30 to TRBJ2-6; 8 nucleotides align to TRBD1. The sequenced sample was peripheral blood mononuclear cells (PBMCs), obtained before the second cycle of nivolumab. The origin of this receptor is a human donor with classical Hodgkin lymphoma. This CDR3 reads CAWSVGQAGANVLTF. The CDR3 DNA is TGTGCCTGGAGTGTGGGACAGGCTGGGGCCAACGTCCTGACTTTC.